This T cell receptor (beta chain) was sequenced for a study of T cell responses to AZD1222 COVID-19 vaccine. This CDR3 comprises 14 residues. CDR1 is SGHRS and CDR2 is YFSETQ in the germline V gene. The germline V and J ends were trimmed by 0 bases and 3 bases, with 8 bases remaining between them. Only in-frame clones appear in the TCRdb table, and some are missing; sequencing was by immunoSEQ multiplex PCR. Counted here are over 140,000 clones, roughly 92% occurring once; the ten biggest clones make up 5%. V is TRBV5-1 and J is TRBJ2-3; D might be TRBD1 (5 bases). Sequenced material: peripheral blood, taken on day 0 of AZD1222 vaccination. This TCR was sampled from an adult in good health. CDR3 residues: CASSLGGQTDTQYF. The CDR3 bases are TGCGCCAGCAGCTTGGGGGGCCAAACAGATACGCAGTATTTT.